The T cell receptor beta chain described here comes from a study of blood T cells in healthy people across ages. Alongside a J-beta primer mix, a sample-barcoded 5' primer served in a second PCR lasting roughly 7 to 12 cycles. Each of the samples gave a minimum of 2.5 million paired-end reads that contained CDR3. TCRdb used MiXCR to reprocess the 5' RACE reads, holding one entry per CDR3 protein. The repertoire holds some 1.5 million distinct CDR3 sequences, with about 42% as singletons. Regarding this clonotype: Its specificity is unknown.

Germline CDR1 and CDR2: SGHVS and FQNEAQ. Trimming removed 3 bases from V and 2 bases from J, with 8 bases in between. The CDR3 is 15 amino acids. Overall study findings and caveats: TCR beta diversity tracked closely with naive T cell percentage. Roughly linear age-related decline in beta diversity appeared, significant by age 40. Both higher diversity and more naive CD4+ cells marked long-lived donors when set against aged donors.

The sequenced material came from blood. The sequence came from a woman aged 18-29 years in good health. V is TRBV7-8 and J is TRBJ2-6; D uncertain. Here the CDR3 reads CASSFRITGANVLTF. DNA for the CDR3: TGTGCCAGCAGCTTCAGGATCACTGGGGCCAACGTCCTGACTTTC. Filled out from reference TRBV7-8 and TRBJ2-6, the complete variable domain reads GAGVSQSPRYKVAKRGQDVALRCDPISGHVSLFWYQQALGQGPEFLTYFQNEAQLDKSGLPSDRFFAERPEGSVSTLKIQRTQQEDSAVYLCASSFRITGANVLTFGAGSRLTVL.